This entry describes one T cell receptor beta chain. A read error may produce the germline difference seen at one junction end. This sample stems from a study of T cells in tuberculosis. Study-wide background: Sequenced TCRs come from CD1B-GMM tetramer-binding T cells. IGRA-negative adolescents, IGRA-positive adolescents with latent tuberculosis and adults with active tuberculosis formed this South African cohort. Samples predate treatment or fall within its first 7 days.

As to time point: new active TB diagnosis, blood taken before or within 7 days of starting treatment. Produced via immunoSEQ multiplex PCR; TCRdb's table is partial and in-frame only. Of approximately 46,000 clones in the sample, more than 90% were seen once. The specimen was PBMCs, collected at tuberculosis diagnosis. This clonotype originated in an adult with tuberculosis.

CDR3 loop: CASSPEMSSGQETQYF. In DNA, the CDR3 is TGTGCTAGCAGCCCCGAAATGAGTAGCGGACAAGAGACCCAGTACTTC. The J gene is TRBJ2-5, the V gene TRBV7-7; D might be TRBD2 (6 bases). CDR1 is SSHAT, CDR2 FNYEAQ, per germline (reference sequence). The CDR3 totals 16 residues.